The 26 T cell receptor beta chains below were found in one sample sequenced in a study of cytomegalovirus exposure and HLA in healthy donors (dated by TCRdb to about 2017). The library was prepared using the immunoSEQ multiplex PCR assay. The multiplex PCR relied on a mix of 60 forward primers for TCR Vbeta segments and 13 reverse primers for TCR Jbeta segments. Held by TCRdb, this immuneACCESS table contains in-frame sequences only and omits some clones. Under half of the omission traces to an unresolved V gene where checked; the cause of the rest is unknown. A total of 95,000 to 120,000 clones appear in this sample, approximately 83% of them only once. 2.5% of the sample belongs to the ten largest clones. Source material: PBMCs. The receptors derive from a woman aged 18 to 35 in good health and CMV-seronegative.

The CDR3 coding sequence is TGTGCCAGCAGCAGGGACAGGGTAAATGATCCCCAAGAGACCCAGTACTTC. Protein: CASSRDRVNDPQETQYF. The J gene is TRBJ2-5, the V gene TRBV7-9; TRBD1 aligns across 9 bases. Losses at the gene ends were 5 bases for V and 1 base for J; bases not matched to a gene: 11. The CDR3 consists of 17 residues. Germline assignment: CDR1 SEHNR and CDR2 FQNEAQ (reference sequence). Together with reference TRBV7-9 and TRBJ2-5, the CDR3 gives the full variable domain: DTGVSQNPRHKITKRGQNVTFRCDPISEHNRLYWYRQTLGQGPEFLTYFQNEAQLEKSRLLSDRFSAERPKGSFSTLEIQRTEQGDSAMYLCASSRDRVNDPQETQYFGPGTRLLVL.

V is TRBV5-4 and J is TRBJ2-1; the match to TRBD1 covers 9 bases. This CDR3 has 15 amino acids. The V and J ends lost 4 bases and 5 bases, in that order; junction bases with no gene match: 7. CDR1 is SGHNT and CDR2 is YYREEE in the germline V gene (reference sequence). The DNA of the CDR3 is TGTGCCAGCAGCACCACCGGGACAGGGAACAATGAGCAGTTCTTC. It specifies CASSTTGTGNNEQFF.

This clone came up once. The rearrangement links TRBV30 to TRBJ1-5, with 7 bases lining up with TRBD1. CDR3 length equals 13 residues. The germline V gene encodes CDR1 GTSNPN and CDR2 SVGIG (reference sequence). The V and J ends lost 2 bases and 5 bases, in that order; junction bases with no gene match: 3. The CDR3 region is CAWSLDRDQPQHF. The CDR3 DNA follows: TGTGCCTGGAGTCTCGACAGGGATCAGCCCCAGCATTTT.

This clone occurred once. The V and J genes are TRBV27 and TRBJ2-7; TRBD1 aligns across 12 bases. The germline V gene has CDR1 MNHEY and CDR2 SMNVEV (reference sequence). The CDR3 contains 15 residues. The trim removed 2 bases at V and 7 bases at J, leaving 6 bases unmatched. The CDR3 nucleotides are TGTGCCAGCAGTTTAATATGGGACAGGGGGCTTGAGCAGTACTTC. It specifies CASSLIWDRGLEQYF.

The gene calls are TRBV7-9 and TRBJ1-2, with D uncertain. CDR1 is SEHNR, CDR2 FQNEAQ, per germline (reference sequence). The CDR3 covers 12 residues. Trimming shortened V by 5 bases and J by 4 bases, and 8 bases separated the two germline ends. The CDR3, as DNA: TGTGCCAGCAGCGAAGACATCTATGGCTACACCTTC. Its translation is CASSEDIYGYTF.

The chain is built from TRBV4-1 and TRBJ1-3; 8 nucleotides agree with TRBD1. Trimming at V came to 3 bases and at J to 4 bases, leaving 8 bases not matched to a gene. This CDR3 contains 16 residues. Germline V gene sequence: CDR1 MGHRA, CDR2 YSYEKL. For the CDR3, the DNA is TGCGCCAGCAGCCAGACCGGGACAGGACTGGGAAACACCATATATTTT. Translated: CASSQTGTGLGNTIYF.

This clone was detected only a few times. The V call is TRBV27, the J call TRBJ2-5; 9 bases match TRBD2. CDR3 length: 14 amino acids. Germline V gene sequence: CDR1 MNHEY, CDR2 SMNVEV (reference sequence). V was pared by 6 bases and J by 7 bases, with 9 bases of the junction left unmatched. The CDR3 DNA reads TGTGCCAGCAGGGAGGTAGCGGGAGATGCGACCCAGTACTTC. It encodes CASREVAGDATQYF.

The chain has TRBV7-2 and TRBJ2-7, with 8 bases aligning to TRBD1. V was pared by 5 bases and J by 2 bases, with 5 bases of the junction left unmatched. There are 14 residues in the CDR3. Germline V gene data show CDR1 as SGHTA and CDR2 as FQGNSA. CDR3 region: CASSPDRGAYEQYV. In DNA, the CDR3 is TGTGCCAGCAGCCCCGACAGGGGAGCCTACGAGCAGTACGTC.

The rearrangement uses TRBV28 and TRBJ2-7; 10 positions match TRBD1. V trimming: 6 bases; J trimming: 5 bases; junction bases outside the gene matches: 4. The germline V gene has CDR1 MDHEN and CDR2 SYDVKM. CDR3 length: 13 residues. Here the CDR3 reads CASRRQGANEQYV. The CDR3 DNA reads TGTGCCAGCAGACGACAGGGGGCTAACGAGCAGTACGTC.

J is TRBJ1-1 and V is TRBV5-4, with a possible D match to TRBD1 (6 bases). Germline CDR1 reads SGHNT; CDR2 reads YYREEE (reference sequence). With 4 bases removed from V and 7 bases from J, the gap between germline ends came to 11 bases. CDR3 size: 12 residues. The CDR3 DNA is TGTGCCAGCAGCGCCGGACAGAATGAAGCTTTCTTT. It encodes CASSAGQNEAFF.

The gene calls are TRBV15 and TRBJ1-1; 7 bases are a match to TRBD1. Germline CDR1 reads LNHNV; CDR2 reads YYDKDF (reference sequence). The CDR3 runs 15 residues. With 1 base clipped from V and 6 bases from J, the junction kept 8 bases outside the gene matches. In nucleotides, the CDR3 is TGTGCCACCAGCAGAGGGTGGGACAGTCTTGCTGAAGCTTTCTTT. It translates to CATSRGWDSLAEAFF.

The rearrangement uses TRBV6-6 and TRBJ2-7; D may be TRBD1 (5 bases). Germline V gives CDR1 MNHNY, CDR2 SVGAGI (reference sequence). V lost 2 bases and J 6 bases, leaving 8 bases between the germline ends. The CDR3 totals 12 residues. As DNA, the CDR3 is TGTGCCAGCAGTTACAGGGGCTCCGAGCAGTACGTC. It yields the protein CASSYRGSEQYV.

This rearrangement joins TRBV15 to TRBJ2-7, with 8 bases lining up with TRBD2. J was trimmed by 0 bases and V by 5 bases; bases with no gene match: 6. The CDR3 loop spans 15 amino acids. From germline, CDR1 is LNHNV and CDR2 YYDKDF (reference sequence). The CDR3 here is CATSRGGTSSYEQYF. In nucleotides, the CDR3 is TGTGCCACCAGCCGAGGTGGGACTAGCTCCTACGAGCAGTACTTC. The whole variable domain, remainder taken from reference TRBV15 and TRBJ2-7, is DAMVIQNPRYQVTQFGKPVTLSCSQTLNHNVMYWYQQKSSQAPKLLFHYYDKDFNNEADTPDNFQSRRPNTSFCFLDIRSPGLGDTAMYLCATSRGGTSSYEQYFGPGTRLTVT.

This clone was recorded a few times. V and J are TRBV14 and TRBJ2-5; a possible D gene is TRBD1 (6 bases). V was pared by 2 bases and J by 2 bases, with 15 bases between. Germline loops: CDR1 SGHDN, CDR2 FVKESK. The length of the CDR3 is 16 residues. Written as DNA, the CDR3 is TGTGCCAGCAGCCAATTACCCGGTCAGGGGCAAGAGACCCAGTACTTC. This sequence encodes CASSQLPGQGQETQYF.

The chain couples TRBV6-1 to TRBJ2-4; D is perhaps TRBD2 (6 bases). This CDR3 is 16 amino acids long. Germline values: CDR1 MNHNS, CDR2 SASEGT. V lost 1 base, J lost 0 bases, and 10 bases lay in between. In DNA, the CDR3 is TGTGCCAGCAGTGAAGAGGACTACGGAGCCAAAAACATTCAGTACTTC. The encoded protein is CASSEEDYGAKNIQYF.

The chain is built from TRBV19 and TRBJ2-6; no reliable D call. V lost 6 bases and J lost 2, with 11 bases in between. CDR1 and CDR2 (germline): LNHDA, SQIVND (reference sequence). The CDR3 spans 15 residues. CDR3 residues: CASRKTEAGANVLTF. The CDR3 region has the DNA TGTGCCAGTAGGAAAACTGAGGCTGGGGCCAACGTCCTGACTTTC.

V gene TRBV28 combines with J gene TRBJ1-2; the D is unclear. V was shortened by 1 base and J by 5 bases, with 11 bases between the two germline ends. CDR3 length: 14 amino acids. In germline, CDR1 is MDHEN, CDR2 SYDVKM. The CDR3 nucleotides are TGTGCCAGCAGTTTATACTCGCGCGATTATGGCTACACCTTC. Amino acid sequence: CASSLYSRDYGYTF.

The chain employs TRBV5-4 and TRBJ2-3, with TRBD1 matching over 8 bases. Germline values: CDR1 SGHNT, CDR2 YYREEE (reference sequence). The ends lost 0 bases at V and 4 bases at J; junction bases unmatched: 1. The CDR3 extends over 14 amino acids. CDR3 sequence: CASSLDRGADTQYF. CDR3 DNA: TGTGCCAGCAGCTTGGACAGGGGGGCAGATACGCAGTATTTT.

The CDR3 sequence is CSVERTSGSLPRSSYEQYF. CDR3 nucleotides: TGCAGCGTTGAAAGGACTAGCGGGAGTTTGCCGCGCAGCTCCTACGAGCAGTACTTC. The rearrangement links TRBV29-1 to TRBJ2-7, with 13 positions matching TRBD2. The V segment lost 2 bases and the J segment 0 bases; nucleotides outside the gene matches: 13. The germline V gene encodes CDR1 SQVTM and CDR2 ANQGSEA. CDR3 size: 19 residues.

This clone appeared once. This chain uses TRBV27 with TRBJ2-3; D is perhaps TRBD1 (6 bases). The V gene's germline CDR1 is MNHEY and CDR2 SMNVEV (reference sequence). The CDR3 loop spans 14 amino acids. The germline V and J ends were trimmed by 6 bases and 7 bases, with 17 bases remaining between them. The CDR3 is CASSQTGRVYTQYF. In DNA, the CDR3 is TGTGCCAGCAGCCAGACAGGCCGTGTTTATACGCAGTATTTT.

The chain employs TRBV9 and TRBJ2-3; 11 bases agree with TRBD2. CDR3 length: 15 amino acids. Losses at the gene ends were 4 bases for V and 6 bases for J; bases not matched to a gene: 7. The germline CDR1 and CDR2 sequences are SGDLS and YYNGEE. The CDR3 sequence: CASSLSGGAGDTQYF. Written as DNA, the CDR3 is TGTGCCAGCAGCCTTAGCGGGGGGGCCGGTGATACGCAGTATTTT.

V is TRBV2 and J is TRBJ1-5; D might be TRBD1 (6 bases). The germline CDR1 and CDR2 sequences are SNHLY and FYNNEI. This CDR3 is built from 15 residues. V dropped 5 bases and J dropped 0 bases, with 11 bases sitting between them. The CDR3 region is CASSPRQVSNQPQHF. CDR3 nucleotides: TGTGCCAGCAGTCCTCGACAGGTTAGCAATCAGCCCCAGCATTTT.

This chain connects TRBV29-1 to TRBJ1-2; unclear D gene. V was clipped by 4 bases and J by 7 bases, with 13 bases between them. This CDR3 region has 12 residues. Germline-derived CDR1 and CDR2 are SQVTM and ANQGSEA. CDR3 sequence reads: CSVVLGSLGYTF. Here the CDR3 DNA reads TGCAGCGTTGTTCTGGGCTCCCTTGGCTACACCTTC.

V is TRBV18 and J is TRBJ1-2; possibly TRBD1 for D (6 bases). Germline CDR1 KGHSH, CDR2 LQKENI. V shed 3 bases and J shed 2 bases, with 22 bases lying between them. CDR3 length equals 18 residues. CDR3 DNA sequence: TGTGCCAGCTCACCCCTGAGCAGGGGTAACAACCTGAACTATGGCTACACCTTC. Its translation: CASSPLSRGNNLNYGYTF.

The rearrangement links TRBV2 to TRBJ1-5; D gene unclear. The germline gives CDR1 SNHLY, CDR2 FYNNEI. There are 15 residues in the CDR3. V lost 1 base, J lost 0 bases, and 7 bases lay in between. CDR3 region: CASSEVPYSNQPQHF. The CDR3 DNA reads TGTGCCAGCAGTGAAGTGCCCTATAGCAATCAGCCCCAGCATTTT.

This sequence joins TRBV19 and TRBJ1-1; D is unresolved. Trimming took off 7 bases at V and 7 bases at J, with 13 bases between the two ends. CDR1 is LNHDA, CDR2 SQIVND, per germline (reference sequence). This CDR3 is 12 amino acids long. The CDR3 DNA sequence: TGTGCCAGTAATCAGCGACGGGGTGAAGCTTTCTTT. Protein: CASNQRRGEAFF.